A selection of T cell receptor beta chains follows, all from one sample in a study of T-cell memory formation after mild COVID-19. TCRdb redid the calling of the 5' RACE reads with MiXCR, one entry per CDR3 protein. There are about 170,000 distinct CDR3 sequences in the sample; 13% occur only once, and 2.5% to 3.5% lies in the top ten. Sequenced: PBMCs or a T cell subset sorted from them (not recorded which). The receptors stem from a man aged 18 to 30 who had mild COVID-19 (a few samples of this study predate the infection). Cell type and time point are not known. The CDR3 runs from the conserved cysteine through the conserved F or W. The D gene is left open where the match is weak. Clone size is shown for a subset of rows, as once, few, many or a class of expanded clone.

d_call,v_call,j_call,clone_size,cdr3_aa,cdr3_nt
NA,TRBV24-1,TRBJ2-2,few,CATTGKNTGELFF,TGTGCCACCACGGGCAAAAACACCGGGGAGCTGTTTTTT
TRBD2,TRBV5-1,TRBJ2-5,few,CASSPGTSSFAETQYF,TGCGCCAGCAGCCCCGGGACTAGCTCTTTTGCGGAGACCCAGTACTTC
NA,TRBV10-3,TRBJ2-5,few,CAISEVQGRETQYF,TGTGCCATCAGTGAGGTACAGGGTAGAGAGACCCAGTACTTC
TRBD1,TRBV6-2/TRBV6-3,TRBJ1-1,NA,CASRQGQAAEAFF,TGTGCCAGCAGACAGGGACAGGCAGCTGAAGCTTTCTTT
TRBD2,TRBV7-2,TRBJ2-5,NA,CASSPGLAGSETQYF,TGTGCCAGCAGCCCGGGACTAGCGGGGAGCGAGACCCAGTACTTC
TRBD2,TRBV4-2,TRBJ2-1,few,CASSQGSGGADEQFF,TGTGCCAGCAGCCAAGGAAGCGGGGGGGCCGATGAGCAGTTCTTC
NA,TRBV7-9,TRBJ2-3,NA,CASSLALRDTQYF,TGTGCCAGCAGCTTAGCGCTTCGGGATACGCAGTATTTT
TRBD2,TRBV5-1,TRBJ2-5,NA,CASSTGTSGVQETQYF,TGCGCCAGCAGCACAGGGACTAGCGGGGTCCAAGAGACCCAGTACTTC
NA,TRBV11-2,TRBJ2-1,NA,CASSPGVPKGEQFF,TGTGCCAGCAGTCCAGGGGTTCCGAAGGGTGAGCAGTTCTTC
TRBD1,TRBV7-6,TRBJ2-5,NA,CASSSWTGGSETQYF,TGTGCCAGCAGCTCCTGGACAGGGGGAAGCGAGACCCAGTACTTC
NA,TRBV10-2,TRBJ1-2,NA,CASSEVGRVYGYTF,TGCGCCAGCAGTGAAGTGGGCAGGGTATATGGCTACACCTTC
NA,TRBV2,TRBJ1-2,NA,CASRPEQGYYGYTF,TGTGCCAGCAGACCTGAACAGGGATACTATGGCTACACCTTC
TRBD2,TRBV4-1,TRBJ2-1,NA,CATRTTGGNEQFF,TGCGCCACTAGAACGACGGGAGGGAATGAGCAGTTCTTC
TRBD1,TRBV6-2/TRBV6-3,TRBJ1-2,NA,CASRAGGNYGYTF,TGTGCCAGCAGAGCAGGGGGCAACTATGGCTACACCTTC
NA,TRBV7-3,TRBJ2-2,many,CASSPTGTWSSGELFF,TGTGCCAGCAGCCCGACCGGGACATGGAGTTCCGGGGAGCTGTTTTTT
NA,TRBV9,TRBJ1-1,few,CASSVGSNTEAFF,TGTGCCAGCAGTGTGGGGTCGAACACTGAAGCTTTCTTT
NA,TRBV5-6,TRBJ1-2,NA,CASSLTGGPFNGYTF,TGTGCCAGCAGCTTGACAGGAGGCCCCTTCAATGGCTACACCTTC
NA,TRBV28,TRBJ1-1,few,CASSRTALNTEAFF,TGTGCCAGCAGTCGGACAGCCTTGAACACTGAAGCTTTCTTT
NA,TRBV7-9,TRBJ1-2,NA,CASSNEDAPYGYTF,TGTGCCAGCAGCAACGAGGACGCGCCCTATGGCTACACCTTC
NA,TRBV20-1,TRBJ2-1,few,CSASLLRFNEQFF,TGCAGTGCTAGCTTGCTAAGATTCAATGAGCAGTTCTTC
NA,TRBV6-2/TRBV6-3,TRBJ1-6,many,CASSYPRPGDPLHF,TGTGCCAGCAGTTACCCTCGGCCAGGGGATCCCCTCCACTTT
NA,TRBV7-8,TRBJ2-3,few,CASAPSTDTQYF,TGTGCCAGCGCCCCGAGCACAGATACGCAGTATTTT
NA,TRBV5-1,TRBJ2-3,few,CASSLVPGADTQYF,TGCGCCAGCAGCCTGGTACCGGGGGCAGATACGCAGTATTTT
NA,TRBV7-2,TRBJ1-5,NA,CASSFLVSNQPQHF,TGTGCCAGCAGCTTTTTGGTTAGCAATCAGCCCCAGCATTTT
TRBD2,TRBV11-2,TRBJ2-2,NA,CASSLLAGVYTGELFF,TGTGCCAGCAGCTTATTAGCGGGGGTTTACACCGGGGAGCTGTTTTTT
NA,TRBV11-2,TRBJ1-2,NA,CASSRDGYGYTF,TGTGCCAGCAGCCGGGACGGCTATGGCTACACCTTC